This T cell receptor beta chain was retrieved from a study of OX40 agonist ivuxolimab in advanced cancers. Study at large: Dosing consisted of intravenous ivuxolimab at 0.01 to 10 mg/kg every 2 weeks. From roughly 20 to 90 years was the age range, with a mean of 60 years, and about 83% were male. Two cutaneous melanoma patients and one hepatocellular carcinoma patient, three in all, had partial responses.

Per the germline V gene, CDR1 is MNHEY and CDR2 is SVGAGI. Losses at the gene ends were 0 bases for V and 5 bases for J; bases not matched to a gene: 4. This CDR3 spans 15 amino acids. Sequencing was performed with immunoSEQ multiplex PCR; in TCRdb, only in-frame clones are kept and a portion is missing. This table holds roughly 13,000 clones, 70% to 80% found once. Systemic immunosuppression or a history of autoimmune disease excluded patients. The J gene is TRBJ2-1, the V gene TRBV6-5; 7 bases are shared with TRBD2. The sequencing here drew on CD4+ or CD8+ T cells sorted from blood, taken in a trial of the OX40 agonist ivuxolimab. The TCR was taken from an adult with an advanced solid tumor such as melanoma, head and neck, liver or kidney cancer. The CDR3 region has the DNA TGTGCCAGCAGTTACTCATGGGGGGGAGACAATGAGCAGTTCTTC. Encoded protein: CASSYSWGGDNEQFF.